This T cell receptor beta chain was sequenced for a study of T cells after posttransplantation cyclophosphamide. Regarding the study as a whole: Recipient CMV seropositivity and CMV reactivation strongly tracked TRB clonality. Blood and skin or GI T cell repertoires showed limited TRB overlap. Donor CD8+ memory clones often dominated recipient blood repertoires at later times.

A marrow graft followed busulfan-fludarabine conditioning, with cyclophosphamide on days +3 and +4. Germline V gene lookup returns CDR1 MRHNA and CDR2 SNTAGT. J was trimmed by 4 bases and V by 9 bases; bases with no gene match: 11. The CDR3 extends over 15 amino acids. TCRdb keeps only in-frame clones here, not all; method: immunoSEQ multiplex PCR. This sample has about 8,000 clones; under 90% occur once, and the top ten carry roughly 1.1%. For this clone: Antigen: not known.

The V call is TRBV6-4, the J call TRBJ2-2; 7 nucleotides align to TRBD2. Here the sequenced sample was CD4+ T cells sorted from blood, taken 1404 days after allogeneic stem cell transplant with posttransplant cyclophosphamide. This sequence originates from a female patient in her fifties or sixties who received an allogeneic stem cell transplant from a related donor, was CMV-positive, and had no GVHD. Some T cells may have come from the graft donor. The CDR3 sequence: CARKHRGRGTGELFF. CDR3 nucleotides: TGTGCCAGAAAGCATCGCGGGAGAGGCACCGGGGAGCTGTTTTTT.